The 8 T cell receptor beta chains in this list originate from one sample, sequenced in a study of T cell changes during pregnancy in multiple sclerosis. Sequencing was performed with immunoSEQ multiplex PCR; in TCRdb, only in-frame clones are kept and a portion is missing. The repertoire includes tens of thousands of clones, 88% of them detected once, and roughly 0.72% sits in the top ten. The specimen comprised CD4+ T cells from peripheral blood mononuclear cells, sampled in the first trimester of pregnancy. The receptors originated from a female donor in good health, enrolled as a control in a pregnancy study.

V usage is TRBV5-1 and J usage is TRBJ1-5, with D unresolved. The V end was cut by 0 bases, the J end by 4 bases, with 11 bases between. Germline CDR1 is SGHRS and CDR2 is YFSETQ. The CDR3 totals 15 residues. CDR3 DNA sequence: TGCGCCAGCAGCTTGGGAGGAAATCGGAATCAGCCCCAGCATTTT. Translating it yields CASSLGGNRNQPQHF.

This clone occurred a few times. The CDR3 reads CASSSTPGQGLPFF. CDR3 nucleotide sequence: TGTGCCAGCAGTTCTACGCCGGGACAGGGGTTGCCTTTCTTT. The chain recombines TRBV27 with TRBJ1-1, with 10 positions matching TRBD1. This CDR3 contains 14 residues. V trimming: 4 bases; J trimming: 12 bases; junction bases outside the gene matches: 11. Per germline, CDR1 MNHEY and CDR2 SMNVEV (reference sequence).

The chain uses TRBV4-2 and TRBJ2-5; 11 bases are shared with TRBD1. The CDR3 extends over 15 amino acids. CDR1 is LGHNA and CDR2 is YNFKEQ in the germline V gene. The V and J ends lost 5 bases and 5 bases, in that order; junction bases with no gene match: 7. The CDR3 here is CASSTSGTGGETQYF. The CDR3 DNA sequence: TGTGCCAGCAGCACGTCCGGGACAGGGGGGGAGACCCAGTACTTC.

The J gene is TRBJ1-5, the V gene TRBV6-5; D might be TRBD1 (6 bases). The CDR3 sequence is 14 residues long. CDR1 is MNHEY, CDR2 SVGAGI, per germline. The V end lost 6 bases, the J end lost 2 bases, and 11 bases lay between the germline ends. CDR3 loop: CASSLRGGNQPQHF. For the CDR3, the DNA is TGTGCCAGCAGCCTCAGGGGTGGCAATCAGCCCCAGCATTTT.

V is TRBV7-9 and J is TRBJ1-5; 10 positions match TRBD1. The CDR3 loop spans 14 amino acids. Germline CDR1 SEHNR, CDR2 FQNEAQ (reference sequence). With 5 bases clipped from V and 10 bases from J, the junction kept 8 bases outside the gene matches. The CDR3: CASSPDRGLYPQHF. CDR3 DNA sequence: TGTGCCAGCAGCCCCGACAGGGGGCTATATCCCCAGCATTTT.

The chain has TRBV7-2 and TRBJ2-5; 8 positions match TRBD1. In germline, CDR1 is SGHTA, CDR2 FQGNSA. After removal of 2 bases from V and 5 bases from J, the junction contained 7 bases not matched to a gene. This CDR3 is 15 amino acids long. The CDR3 sequence: CASSLSTGEGETQYF. CDR3 bases: TGTGCCAGCAGCTTATCGACAGGGGAAGGGGAGACCCAGTACTTC.

The chain has TRBV30 and TRBJ1-3; D is uncertain. Germline V lookup: CDR1 GTSNPN, CDR2 SVGIG (reference sequence). The CDR3 extends over 14 amino acids. V gave up 0 bases and J gave up 4 bases, with 10 bases separating them. The CDR3: CAWSVLHRGNTIYF. The CDR3 region has the DNA TGTGCCTGGAGTGTACTCCACAGAGGAAACACCATATATTTT.

Note on this clone: The CDR3 ends on some other residue instead of the conserved phenylalanine or tryptophan, so this is likely a read error. The CDR3 region is CASSLNQGLAYGYTL. CDR3 in DNA: TGCGCCAGCAGCTTGAATCAGGGGCTTGCCTATGGCTACACCCTC. The gene calls are TRBV5-1 and TRBJ1-2, with a tentative D call TRBD1 (6 bases). The V gene's germline CDR1 is SGHRS and CDR2 YFSETQ. V shed 1 base and J shed 4 bases, with 14 bases lying between them. The CDR3 is made up of 15 amino acids.